The clone carrying this T cell receptor beta chain has ten or more counts. Researchers made TCR beta libraries by using iRepertoire HTBI primers and running Arm-PCR on CDR3 regions. TCRdb itself ran the multiplex PCR reads through MiXCR, one entry per CDR3 protein. The repertoire holds roughly 500,000 distinct CDR3 sequences, with roughly a fifth as singletons. These data originate in a study of regulatory T cells in long-lasting Graves disease. Time point here: persistent/refractory GD, antithyroid drugs over 5 years with positive TRAb. The TCR library was made from RNA extracted from PBMCs. Graves' disease diagnoses used American Thyroid Association guidelines. After removal of 4 bases from V and 2 bases from J, the junction contained 5 bases not matched to a gene. This CDR3 has 16 residues. Looked up from germline, CDR1 is SNHLY and CDR2 is FYNNEI.

This chain connects TRBV2 to TRBJ2-6, with 7 bases fitting TRBD1. Specimen: peripheral blood mononuclear cells (PBMCs), collected when the disease was refractory, from a patient treated with antithyroid drugs. This clonotype originated in a female donor with Graves disease. The CDR3 loop is CASSGDRAAGANVLTF. For the CDR3, the DNA is TGTGCCAGCAGTGGAGACAGGGCGGCTGGGGCCAACGTCCTGACTTTC.